The 4 T cell receptor beta chains listed next were all sequenced from one sample in a study of metastatic and nonmetastatic thyroid tumors (dated by TCRdb to the early 2020s). Before undergoing thyroid surgery, none of the patients had been given any kind of treatment. The method was PCR. Reads for this sample came from an Illumina HiSeq 4000. TCRdb trimmed the raw reads at Q25, called clones with MiXCR and kept productive beta chains. The sample table lists more than 10,000 clones, 24% of them with a count of one. The biggest ten clones account for approximately 59% of the sample. The sequenced sample consisted of blood. These TCRs come from a male donor with papillary thyroid cancer or a benign thyroid nodule (not recorded which). Some clones in this sample may be carry-over from other donors' samples.

This clone was seen repeatedly, ten times or more. The chain links TRBV7-2 to TRBJ2-7, with D maybe TRBD2 (6 bases). The CDR3 spans 17 residues. Germline V gene sequence: CDR1 SGHTA, CDR2 FQGNSA. The V end lost 3 bases, the J end lost 6 bases, and 24 bases lay between the germline ends. The chain's CDR3 is CASSFRPRGMGEGEQYF. CDR3 nucleotides: TGTGCCAGCAGCTTCCGCCCGCGCGGGATGGGAGAAGGCGAGCAGTACTTC.

A few counts support this clone. The chain carries TRBV28 and TRBJ1-2; 9 bases are shared with TRBD1. V dropped 7 bases and J dropped 4; count of bases not matched to a gene: 7. Germline loops: CDR1 MDHEN, CDR2 SYDVKM. This CDR3 contains 14 residues. The CDR3 spells CASISGTGSYGYTF. In DNA form, the CDR3 reads TGTGCCAGCATCTCCGGGACAGGGAGCTATGGCTACACCTTC.

CDR3 in amino acids: CASRTGANVLTF. The CDR3 nucleotides are TGTGCCAGCCGAACAGGGGCCAACGTCCTGACTTTC. The rearrangement links TRBV6-1 to TRBJ2-6, with D uncertain. Deletions cut 8 bases from V and 4 bases from J, with 6 bases between. Germline V gives CDR1 MNHNS, CDR2 SASEGT. The CDR3 runs to 12 residues.

The V and J genes are TRBV4-3 and TRBJ1-4, with TRBD1 identical over 7 bases. From germline, CDR1 is LGHNA and CDR2 YSLEER. The CDR3 loop spans 15 amino acids. The ends lost 2 bases at V and 0 bases at J; junction bases unmatched: 0. The CDR3 loop reads CASSQQGATNEKLFF. CDR3 sequence (DNA): TGCGCCAGCAGCCAACAGGGGGCAACTAATGAAAAACTGTTTTTT.